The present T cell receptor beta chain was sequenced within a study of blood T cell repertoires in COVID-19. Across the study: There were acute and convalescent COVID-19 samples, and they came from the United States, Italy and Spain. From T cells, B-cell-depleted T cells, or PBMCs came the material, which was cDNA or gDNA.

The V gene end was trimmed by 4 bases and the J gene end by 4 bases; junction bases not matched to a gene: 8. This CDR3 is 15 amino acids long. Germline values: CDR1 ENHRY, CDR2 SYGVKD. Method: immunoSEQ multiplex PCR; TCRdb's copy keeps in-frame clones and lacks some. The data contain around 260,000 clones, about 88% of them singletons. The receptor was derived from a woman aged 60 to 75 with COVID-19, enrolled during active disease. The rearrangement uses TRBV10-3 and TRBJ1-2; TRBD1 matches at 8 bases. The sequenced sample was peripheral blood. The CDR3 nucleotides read TGTGCCATCAGTGGGGATGGGACAGGAACCTATGGCTACACCTTC. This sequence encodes CAISGDGTGTYGYTF.